The 26 T cell receptor beta chains below were found in one sample sequenced in a study of cytomegalovirus exposure and HLA in healthy donors. Assay: immunoSEQ multiplex PCR; the TCRdb copy retains only in-frame clones and omits some. Altogether some 170,000 clones are present, roughly 86% being singletons, with the ten largest covering 2.7%. The sequenced material came from PBMCs. The origin of the receptors is a man younger than 35 in good health and CMV-seropositive.

V usage is TRBV19 and J usage is TRBJ2-6; possibly TRBD1 for D (6 bases). The CDR3 has 17 residues. V lost 6 bases and J lost 0, with 15 bases in between. The germline V gene has CDR1 LNHDA and CDR2 SQIVND (reference sequence). CDR3 coding DNA: TGTGCCAGTAGGGGACAAGCTCGGGACTCTGGGGCCAACGTCCTGACTTTC. This codes for CASRGQARDSGANVLTF.

The rearrangement uses TRBV9 and TRBJ1-4; D may be TRBD1 (5 bases). CDR1 SGDLS and CDR2 YYNGEE come from the germline V gene. This CDR3 contains 17 residues. The V and J ends lost 1 base and 8 bases respectively, with 21 bases between them. CDR3 nucleotides: TGTGCCAGCAGCGTATCAGGGCAGGACCTCCCGAACGAAAAACTGTTTTTT. Translation gives CASSVSGQDLPNEKLFF.

The chain recombines TRBV7-3 with TRBJ2-3; D gene ambiguous. The CDR3 covers 14 residues. V lost 5 bases to trimming and J lost 6 bases, with 15 bases between them. CDR1 and CDR2 (germline): SGHTA, FQGTGA. In nucleotides, the CDR3 is TGTGCCAGCAGCCCCTCTTCCGCCGGGGATACGCAGTATTTT. This translates into CASSPSSAGDTQYF.

The rearrangement uses TRBV28 and TRBJ2-7; TRBD1 is a possible D gene (5 bases). Germline lookup yields CDR1 MDHEN and CDR2 SYDVKM. Trimming removed 3 bases from V and 3 bases from J, with 9 bases in between. The CDR3 extends over 13 amino acids. The CDR3 sequence is CASSLGQGYEQYF. CDR3 nucleotide sequence: TGTGCCAGCAGTTTGGGGCAGGGCTACGAGCAGTACTTC.

This chain connects TRBV6-5 to TRBJ1-2; 8 bases are shared with TRBD1. Germline CDR1 MNHEY, CDR2 SVGAGI. The J segment lost 3 bases and the V segment lost 2 bases, leaving 2 bases of the junction unmatched. This CDR3 region has 14 residues. CDR3 nucleotide sequence: TGTGCCAGCAGTTACCGGGACAGGCACTATGGCTACACCTTC. Translated: CASSYRDRHYGYTF.

V is TRBV20-1 and J is TRBJ1-4; no reliable D call. Germline lookup yields CDR1 DFQATT and CDR2 SNEGSKA (reference sequence). V was cut by 6 bases and J by 11 bases, with 13 bases left in between. The CDR3 sequence is 11 residues long. This chain's CDR3 is CSAPSGLKLFF. Here the CDR3 DNA reads TGCAGTGCCCCCTCTGGGCTGAAACTGTTTTTT.

V gene TRBV9 combines with J gene TRBJ2-7; 11 positions match TRBD2. Germline V lookup: CDR1 SGDLS, CDR2 YYNGEE. The V and J ends lost 3 bases and 3 bases, in that order; junction bases with no gene match: 5. This CDR3 is 15 amino acids long. In DNA form, the CDR3 reads TGTGCCAGCAGCGCCACCGGGACTAGCGGCTACGAGCAGTACTTC. Protein product: CASSATGTSGYEQYF.

This chain uses TRBV10-3 with TRBJ1-3; no reliable D call. Trimming cost V 7 bases and J 4 bases, with 14 bases left between them. The CDR3 extends over 14 amino acids. CDR1 and CDR2 (germline): ENHRY, SYGVKD. CDR3 coding DNA: TGTGCCATCACAGCAGTCGAGGAAGGAAACACCATATATTTT. Amino acid sequence: CAITAVEEGNTIYF.

The chain employs TRBV21-1 and TRBJ2-2; TRBD2, the D gene given by the table, was not confirmed from the DNA. TRBV21-1 is a documented pseudogene. The CDR3 sequence is 18 residues long. The CDR3 reads CASSHTKGGGGDIGELFF. CDR3 DNA sequence: TGTGCCAGCAGCCACACTAAGGGCGGGGGGGGTGATATCGGGGAGCTGTTTTTT.

The genes are TRBV7-2 and TRBJ2-3; D call uncertain. V lost 5 bases, J lost 0 bases, and 12 bases lay in between. This CDR3 has 15 amino acids. The V gene's germline CDR1 is SGHTA and CDR2 FQGNSA. In DNA, the CDR3 is TGTGCCAGCAGCCCCAACTACCTTAGCACAGATACGCAGTATTTT. Translated: CASSPNYLSTDTQYF.

The chain has TRBV28 and TRBJ2-1; perhaps TRBD1 as D (5 bases). The V gene lost 7 bases and the J gene lost 5 bases, with 12 bases spanning the gap. From germline, CDR1 is MDHEN and CDR2 SYDVKM. CDR3 length equals 13 residues. CDR3 in DNA: TGTGCCAGCATCAAAGTAGGGGACAATGAGCAGTTCTTC. It yields the protein CASIKVGDNEQFF.

The V and J genes are TRBV29-1 and TRBJ2-4; 7 positions agree with TRBD1. The length of the CDR3 is 13 residues. The V gene's germline CDR1 is SQVTM and CDR2 ANQGSEA. Trimming removed 6 bases from V and 4 bases from J; junction bases left unmatched: 6. The CDR3 region has the DNA TGCAGCGTCGAGGACAGGAGTAAAAACATTCAGTACTTC. This translates into CSVEDRSKNIQYF.

The gene calls are TRBV18 and TRBJ1-1; D is uncertain. This CDR3 region has 14 residues. Germline values: CDR1 KGHSH, CDR2 LQKENI. Trimming removed 3 bases from V and 7 bases from J, with 15 bases in between. For the CDR3, the DNA is TGTGCCAGCTCACCCCAGGATTATATGAGTGAAGCTTTCTTT. It codes for CASSPQDYMSEAFF.

V gene TRBV7-9 combines with J gene TRBJ2-1; 8 nucleotides align to TRBD2. The CDR3 spans 13 residues. The V segment lost 1 base and the J segment 10 bases; nucleotides outside the gene matches: 3. Germline CDR1 reads SEHNR; CDR2 reads FQNEAQ (reference sequence). DNA of the CDR3: TGTGCCAGCAGCTTAGGGGCTAGCGGGGAGCAGTTCTTC. It codes for CASSLGASGEQFF.

The chain recombines TRBV19 with TRBJ1-5, with 10 bases identical to TRBD1. V was pared by 1 base and J by 5 bases, with 2 bases of the junction left unmatched. Germline values: CDR1 LNHDA, CDR2 SQIVND (reference sequence). This CDR3 comprises 15 residues. CDR3 sequence (DNA): TGTGCCAGTAGTATAGGGACAGGGGGAGATCAGCCCCAGCATTTT. Its translation: CASSIGTGGDQPQHF. The complete variable domain, with remaining parts taken from reference TRBV19 and TRBJ1-5, reads DGGITQSPKYLFRKEGQNVTLSCEQNLNHDAMYWYRQDPGQGLRLIYYSQIVNDFQKGDIAEGYSVSREKKESFPLTVTSAQKNPTAFYLCASSIGTGGDQPQHFGDGTRLSIL.

The chain employs TRBV6-5 and TRBJ2-1; D is perhaps TRBD2 (5 bases). Trimming cost V 0 bases and J 6 bases, with 9 bases left between them. Per germline, CDR1 MNHEY and CDR2 SVGAGI. This CDR3 region has 14 residues. CDR3 amino acids: CASSYSIRGNEQFF. CDR3 nucleotide sequence: TGTGCCAGCAGTTACTCGATCCGGGGCAATGAGCAGTTCTTC.

V and J are TRBV4-3 and TRBJ1-1; D is possibly TRBD1 (5 bases). The V end was cut by 0 bases, the J end by 7 bases, with 12 bases between. The CDR3 covers 14 residues. Germline CDR1 reads LGHNA; CDR2 reads YSLEER. This chain's CDR3 is CASSQDGGVGEAFF. The CDR3 nucleotides are TGCGCCAGCAGCCAAGATGGGGGGGTAGGTGAAGCTTTCTTT.

The chain has TRBV7-9 and TRBJ1-5; tentatively, D is TRBD1 (5 bases). The CDR3 sequence is 16 residues long. V dropped 8 bases and J dropped 3 bases, with 20 bases sitting between them. The germline V gene encodes CDR1 SEHNR and CDR2 FQNEAQ (reference sequence). This CDR3 is CASQSGGIGDNQPQHF. Here the CDR3 DNA reads TGTGCCAGCCAATCCGGGGGGATCGGGGACAATCAGCCCCAGCATTTT.

This chain joins TRBV28 and TRBJ2-7, with D uncertain. The CDR3 is 13 residues long. The germline V gene has CDR1 MDHEN and CDR2 SYDVKM. With 3 bases removed from V and 3 bases from J, the gap between germline ends came to 9 bases. The CDR3 coding sequence is TGTGCCAGCAGTTTGGTTTCCTACTACGAGCAGTACTTC. Its translation is CASSLVSYYEQYF.

The V call is TRBV2, the J call TRBJ1-5, with D possibly matching TRBD1 (5 bases). Trimming removed 3 bases at V and 1 base at J, with 16 bases between. Germline V CDR1 and CDR2: SNHLY, FYNNEI. CDR3 length: 17 residues. CDR3 loop: CASSERAGLGSNQPQHF. CDR3 bases: TGTGCCAGCAGTGAGCGTGCGGGGCTCGGCAGCAATCAGCCCCAGCATTTT.

The rearrangement joins TRBV2 to TRBJ2-2, with a tentative D call TRBD2 (6 bases). Trimming left V 6 bases short and J 5 bases short, with 13 bases between. From germline, CDR1 is SNHLY and CDR2 FYNNEI. This CDR3 region has 14 residues. Here the CDR3 DNA reads TGTGCCAGCAGGGGGGGTGTGACAACCGGGGAGCTGTTTTTT. Encoded protein: CASRGGVTTGELFF. The complete variable domain, with remaining parts taken from reference TRBV2 and TRBJ2-2, reads EPEVTQTPSHQVTQMGQEVILRCVPISNHLYFYWYRQILGQKVEFLVSFYNNEISEKSEIFDDQFSVERPDGSNFTLKIRSTKLEDSAMYFCASRGGVTTGELFFGEGSRLTVL.

This clone was recorded once. This same CDR3 is encoded by further DNA sequences in the sample. This chain links TRBV27 with TRBJ2-1; D is ambiguous. V was pared by 2 bases and J by 5 bases, with 7 bases between. Germline-derived CDR1 and CDR2 are MNHEY and SMNVEV (reference sequence). The CDR3 covers 13 residues. CDR3 amino acids: CASSLGLHNEQFF. In nucleotides, the CDR3 is TGTGCCAGCAGTTTAGGCCTGCACAATGAGCAGTTCTTC.

V and J are TRBV19 and TRBJ2-7, with D perhaps matching TRBD1 (6 bases). The CDR3 is 17 residues long. The germline V gene has CDR1 LNHDA and CDR2 SQIVND (reference sequence). V was shortened by 1 base and J by 3 bases, with 19 bases between the two germline ends. CDR3 nucleotide sequence: TGTGCCAGTAGTATAGTCCCGGCGGCCTCAGGGGACTACGAGCAGTACTTC. Translating gives CASSIVPAASGDYEQYF.

The chain has TRBV29-1 and TRBJ2-7; D may be TRBD1 (5 bases). The CDR3 spans 13 residues. The V end was cut by 1 base, the J end by 8 bases, with 15 bases between. From germline, CDR1 is SQVTM and CDR2 ANQGSEA. The CDR3 sequence: CSVEGGREYKQYF. As DNA, the CDR3 is TGCAGCGTTGAAGGTGGCAGGGAATACAAGCAGTACTTC.

This clone came up once. This chain uses TRBV5-1 with TRBJ1-1; 7 nucleotides agree with TRBD1. The CDR3 covers 14 residues. V lost 2 bases to trimming and J lost 1 base; unmatched junction nucleotides: 2. Germline values: CDR1 SGHRS, CDR2 YFSETQ. DNA for the CDR3: TGCGCCAGCAGCTTCCGACAGGGGAACACTGAAGCTTTCTTT. Protein product: CASSFRQGNTEAFF.

The chain joins TRBV2 to TRBJ2-5, with 7 nucleotides matching TRBD2. Trimming removed 8 bases from V and 7 bases from J; junction bases left unmatched: 13. The CDR3 sequence is 14 residues long. The V gene's germline CDR1 is SNHLY and CDR2 FYNNEI. The CDR3 region is CASSGLVARGTQYF. CDR3 bases: TGTGCCAGCTCAGGACTAGTGGCCCGGGGGACCCAGTACTTC.